The source of this T cell receptor (beta chain) is a study of T cell responses to AZD1222 COVID-19 vaccine. For the study at large: Pooled samples include second doses given at about 4 or 12 weeks. Points from the study as a whole: White British people made up most donors, females outnumbered males, and clonal diversity was possibly underestimated. Just a handful of AZD1222 recipients were seropositive at baseline. In the spike-specific TCR repertoire, nearly half reportedly target unmutated variant regions.

As to this clone: Its antigen remains unknown.

The V segment lost 7 bases and the J segment 7 bases; nucleotides outside the gene matches: 9. The CDR3 is 15 amino acids. Germline loops: CDR1 MDHEN, CDR2 SYDVKM. Profiling relied on immunoSEQ multiplex PCR, and the TCRdb table lists in-frame clones only, not all of them. The table records 80,000 to 95,000 clones, around 80% of them present only once. The genes are TRBV28 and TRBJ2-1; 11 nucleotides align to TRBD2. The sequence derives from an adult in good health. The sequenced sample was peripheral blood, obtained on day 0 of AZD1222 vaccination. The CDR3 DNA follows: TGTGCCAGCACACTAACTAGCGGGAGTTTAAATGAGCAGTTCTTC. It translates to CASTLTSGSLNEQFF.